This TCR beta chain was observed in a study of identical twins' blood T cells. Each CDR3 protein is one row after TCRdb ran MiXCR on the 5' RACE reads. The data show 350,000 to 450,000 distinct CDR3 sequences, over 25% seen once. Between the trimmed V and J ends, which lost 5 bases and 7 bases, there was a span of 18 bases. This CDR3 is built from 14 residues. Germline V CDR1 and CDR2: DFQATT, SNEGSKA (reference sequence). Sequencing used PBMCs. This clonotype was obtained from a woman between 18 and 55 years old in good health. The chain links TRBV20-1 to TRBJ2-1, with D possibly TRBD1 on 5 matching bases. CDR3 in amino acids: CSAEDHSGFNEQFF. In nucleotides, the CDR3 is TGCAGTGCTGAAGACCATTCAGGGTTTAATGAGCAGTTCTTC.